A selection of T cell receptor beta chains follows, all from one sample in a study of CD4 and CD8 cells across lung adenocarcinoma regions. TCRdb passed the PCR reads through MiXCR, listing each CDR3 protein once. The table has around 18,000 distinct CDR3 sequences, around 46% seen once; the top ten hold approximately 31%. Sequencing input: CD8+ T cells from the margin of a lung tumor. Every receptor here comes from a male donor with lung adenocarcinoma. The CD4 and CD8 labels of this study may be unreliable. Each CDR3 is given with its conserved first and last residue. The order of the fields is J gene, V gene, D gene, clone size, CDR3 protein, CDR3 DNA. D genes are given only for firm matches. Where a row states a size, it is once, few, many or the class of an expanded clone; other rows omit it.

J: TRBJ2-3
V: TRBV12-3/TRBV12-4
D: TRBD2
size: NA
CDR3: CASSSRGLAVDTQYF
DNA: TGTGCCAGCAGTTCGCGCGGACTAGCGGTGGATACGCAGTATTTT

J: TRBJ2-4
V: TRBV6-1
D: NA
size: NA
CDR3: CASSEAGLGVKNTQYF
DNA: TGTGCCAGCAGTGAAGCGGGGCTGGGGGTCAAAAACACGCAGTACTTC

J: TRBJ2-2
V: TRBV6-5
D: TRBD1
size: NA
CDR3: CASSFRDRGHGGELFF
DNA: TGTGCCAGCAGTTTCCGGGACAGGGGGCATGGCGGGGAGCTGTTTTTT

J: TRBJ2-7
V: TRBV20-1
D: TRBD2
size: NA
CDR3: CSADGAGGTEQYF
DNA: TGCAGTGCTGACGGAGCGGGAGGTACCGAGCAGTACTTC

J: TRBJ2-1
V: TRBV6-1
D: TRBD2
size: NA
CDR3: CASNLAGGLNEQFF
DNA: TGTGCCAGCAACCTAGCGGGAGGGCTGAATGAGCAGTTCTTC

J: TRBJ2-7
V: TRBV27
D: NA
size: NA
CDR3: CASSVPGVGSYEQYF
DNA: TGTGCCAGCAGCGTCCCAGGGGTAGGCTCCTACGAGCAGTACTTC

J: TRBJ2-1
V: TRBV4-1
D: TRBD2
size: many
CDR3: CASSHPRGSGRGNEQFF
DNA: TGCGCCAGCAGCCACCCTAGGGGAAGCGGGAGAGGTAATGAGCAGTTCTTC

J: TRBJ1-5
V: TRBV27
D: NA
size: NA
CDR3: CASRGQWNSPLHF
DNA: TGTGCCAGCAGAGGACAATGGAATTCGCCCCTGCACTTT

J: TRBJ2-5
V: TRBV11-2
D: TRBD2
size: few
CDR3: CASSQSGRGGTQYF
DNA: TGTGCCAGCAGCCAAAGCGGGAGAGGGGGGACCCAGTACTTC

J: TRBJ2-1
V: TRBV27
D: NA
size: few
CDR3: CASSLGTPRSGEQFF
DNA: TGTGCCAGCAGTTTAGGGACTCCGAGGAGTGGTGAGCAGTTCTTC

J: TRBJ2-3
V: TRBV6-1
D: NA
size: NA
CDR3: CASRGAGARVRDTQYF
DNA: TGTGCCAGCAGGGGAGCCGGGGCCCGGGTCCGAGATACCCAGTATTTC

J: TRBJ2-7
V: TRBV6-1
D: TRBD2
size: NA
CDR3: CASSLTSGSSYEQYF
DNA: TGTGCCAGCAGTCTGACTAGCGGGAGCTCCTACGAGCAGTACTTC

J: TRBJ2-4
V: TRBV6-1
D: NA
size: NA
CDR3: CASSVTGRRAKNTQYF
DNA: TGTGCCAGCAGTGTGACTGGGCGGAGAGCCAAAAACACTCAGTACTTT

J: TRBJ2-2
V: TRBV7-6
D: NA
size: few
CDR3: CASSLVTSSRRELFF
DNA: TGTGCCAGCAGCTTAGTTACTAGCAGCCGACGGGAGCTGTTTTTT

J: TRBJ2-3
V: TRBV7-6
D: TRBD2
size: many
CDR3: CATRGSGSTGTDTQYF
DNA: TGTGCCACCAGGGGAAGCGGGAGTACGGGCACAGATACGCAGTATTTT

J: TRBJ1-2
V: TRBV15
D: NA
size: NA
CDR3: CATSRDNYGYTF
DNA: TGTGCCACCAGCAGAGATAACTATGGCTACACCTTC

J: TRBJ2-3
V: TRBV6-1
D: TRBD1
size: few
CDR3: CASKIGTGGDTQYF
DNA: TGTGCCAGCAAAATTGGGACAGGGGGAGATACGCAGTATTTT

J: TRBJ2-2
V: TRBV7-8
D: NA
size: few
CDR3: CASSLEIRTSVTGELFF
DNA: TGTGCCAGCAGCCTAGAAATCCGGACAAGCGTCACCGGGGAGCTGTTTTTT

J: TRBJ2-5
V: TRBV7-8
D: TRBD2
size: many
CDR3: CASSWTSGGVGTQYF
DNA: TGTGCCAGCAGCTGGACTAGCGGGGGAGTGGGGACCCAGTACTTC

J: TRBJ1-1
V: TRBV6-1
D: NA
size: many
CDR3: CASIAPSRREAFF
DNA: TGTGCCAGCATCGCTCCCAGCAGACGTGAAGCTTTCTTT

J: TRBJ2-3
V: TRBV5-1
D: NA
size: NA
CDR3: CASSIAGRTDTQYF
DNA: TGCGCCAGCAGCATCGCGGGGAGAACAGATACGCAGTATTTT

J: TRBJ1-6
V: TRBV5-1
D: NA
size: few
CDR3: CASTVETSSYNSPLHF
DNA: TGCGCCAGCACCGTAGAAACCAGCTCCTATAATTCACCCCTCCACTTT

J: TRBJ2-1
V: TRBV7-2
D: NA
size: many
CDR3: CASSLALAATPYNEQFF
DNA: TGTGCCAGCAGCTTAGCTTTAGCGGCCACGCCCTACAATGAGCAGTTCTTC

J: TRBJ2-5
V: TRBV6-1
D: TRBD1
size: NA
CDR3: CASREAGTGDRETQYF
DNA: TGTGCCAGCAGGGAAGCCGGGACAGGTGACCGAGAGACCCAGTACTTC

J: TRBJ2-5
V: TRBV7-2
D: NA
size: NA
CDR3: CGGRDSETQYF
DNA: TGTGGGGGCCGCGACTCAGAGACCCAGTACTTT

J: TRBJ2-7
V: TRBV4-1
D: NA
size: NA
CDR3: CASSQEEGGWYEQYF
DNA: TGCGCCAGCAGCCAAGAGGAGGGAGGATGGTACGAGCAGTACTTC

J: TRBJ2-3
V: TRBV6-1
D: TRBD2
size: NA
CDR3: CAGRGAGDPDTQYF
DNA: TGTGCGGGCAGAGGGGCGGGAGACCCAGATACCCAGTATTTT

J: TRBJ2-4
V: TRBV12-3/TRBV12-4
D: TRBD2
size: NA
CDR3: CASSLGTSGGRDKNTQYF
DNA: TGTGCCAGCAGTTTGGGGACTAGCGGGGGCCGTGACAAAAACACCCAGTACTTC

J: TRBJ2-7
V: TRBV5-1
D: NA
size: few
CDR3: CASSPEGQGPYEQYF
DNA: TGCGCCAGCAGCCCGGAGGGGCAGGGCCCCTACGAGCAGTACTTC

J: TRBJ2-5
V: TRBV6-5
D: TRBD2
size: medium-sized
CDR3: CASSYRTSGRPGEQYF
DNA: TGTGCCAGCAGTTACCGCACTAGCGGGAGGCCGGGGGAGCAGTACTTC

J: TRBJ2-7
V: TRBV6-1
D: NA
size: few
CDR3: CASSEIPHIGEQYF
DNA: TGTGCCAGCAGTGAAATCCCCCATATCGGCGAGCAGTACTTC

J: TRBJ2-6
V: TRBV4-1
D: TRBD1
size: NA
CDR3: CASSQPEQGISGANVLTF
DNA: TGCGCCAGCAGCCAACCCGAACAGGGGATCTCTGGGGCCAACGTCCTGACTTTC